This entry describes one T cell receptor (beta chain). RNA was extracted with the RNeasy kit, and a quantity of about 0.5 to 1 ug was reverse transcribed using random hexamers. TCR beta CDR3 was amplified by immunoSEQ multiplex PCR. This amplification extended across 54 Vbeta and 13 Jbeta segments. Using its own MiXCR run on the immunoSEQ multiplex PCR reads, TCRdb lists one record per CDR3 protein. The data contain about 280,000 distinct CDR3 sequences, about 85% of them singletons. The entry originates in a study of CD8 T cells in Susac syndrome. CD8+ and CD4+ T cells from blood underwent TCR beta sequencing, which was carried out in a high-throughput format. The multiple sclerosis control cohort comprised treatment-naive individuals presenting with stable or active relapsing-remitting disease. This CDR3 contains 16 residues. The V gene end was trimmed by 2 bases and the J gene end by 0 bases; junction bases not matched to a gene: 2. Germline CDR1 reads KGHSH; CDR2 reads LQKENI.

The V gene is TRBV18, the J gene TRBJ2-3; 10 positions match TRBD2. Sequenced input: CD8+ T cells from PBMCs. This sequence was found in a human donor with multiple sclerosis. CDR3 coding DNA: TGTGCCAGCTCACCAAGTAGCGGGAGGAGCACAGATACGCAGTATTTT. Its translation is CASSPSSGRSTDTQYF.